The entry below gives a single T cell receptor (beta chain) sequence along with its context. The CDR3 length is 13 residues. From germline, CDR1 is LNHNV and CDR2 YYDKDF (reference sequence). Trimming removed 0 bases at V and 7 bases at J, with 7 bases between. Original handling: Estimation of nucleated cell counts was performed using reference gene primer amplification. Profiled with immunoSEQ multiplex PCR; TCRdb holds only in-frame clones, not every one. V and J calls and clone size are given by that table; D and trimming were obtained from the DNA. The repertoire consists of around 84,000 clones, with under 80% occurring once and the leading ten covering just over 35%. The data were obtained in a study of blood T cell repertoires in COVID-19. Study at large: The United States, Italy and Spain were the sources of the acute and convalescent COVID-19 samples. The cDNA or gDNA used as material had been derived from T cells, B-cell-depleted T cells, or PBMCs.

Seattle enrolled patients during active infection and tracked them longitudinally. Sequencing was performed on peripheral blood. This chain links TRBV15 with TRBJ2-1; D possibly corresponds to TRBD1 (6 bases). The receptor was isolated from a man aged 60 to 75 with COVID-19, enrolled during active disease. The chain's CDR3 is CATSRDGQNEQFF. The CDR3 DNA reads TGTGCCACCAGCAGAGATGGACAGAATGAGCAGTTCTTC.